The 4 T cell receptor beta chains given below trace back to one sample, sequenced in a study of T cells in localized non-small cell lung cancer. TCRdb keeps only in-frame clones here, not all; method: immunoSEQ multiplex PCR. Of around 7,100 clones detected, about 45% appear once; the ten largest clones hold roughly 3.8%. Sample: lymph node tissue, taken before any cancer treatment. The receptors originated from a man aged 40-75 years with stage I lung adenocarcinoma.

This chain links TRBV15 with TRBJ1-4, with a tentative D call TRBD1 (5 bases). Between the trimmed V and J ends, which lost 8 bases and 7 bases, there was a span of 17 bases. CDR1 LNHNV and CDR2 YYDKDF come from the germline V gene (reference sequence). The CDR3 covers 14 residues. In nucleotides, the CDR3 is TGTGCCACCTCTCCGGGACGACAAGGTGAAAAACTGTTTTTT. Translation gives CATSPGRQGEKLFF.

This chain joins TRBV28 and TRBJ2-5; 12 positions match TRBD1. The CDR3 is 14 amino acids. Per the germline V gene, CDR1 is MDHEN and CDR2 is SYDVKM. The V gene end was trimmed by 4 bases and the J gene end by 6 bases; junction bases not matched to a gene: 3. The CDR3 here is CASSWDRGRKTQYF. The CDR3 DNA follows: TGTGCCAGCAGTTGGGACAGGGGGCGTAAGACCCAGTACTTC.

This clone was seen only a few times. This chain connects TRBV4-1 to TRBJ2-7, with D maybe TRBD1 (6 bases). The CDR3 totals 15 residues. The germline V gene encodes CDR1 MGHRA and CDR2 YSYEKL. V was pared by 0 bases and J by 0 bases, with 9 bases between. CDR3 amino acids: CASSQDRGYSYEQYF. The CDR3 DNA is TGCGCCAGCAGCCAAGACAGGGGCTACTCCTACGAGCAGTACTTC.

This chain joins TRBV6-8 and TRBJ2-7, with D tentatively TRBD2 (6 bases). In germline, CDR1 is MNHGY, CDR2 SAAAGT. Deletions cut 5 bases from V and 7 bases from J, with 30 bases between. The CDR3 loop spans 18 amino acids. For the CDR3, the DNA is TGTGCCAGCAGTGACGGGGGTGGTCGAGGACATTCCGTTTCGGAGCAGTACTTC. It specifies CASSDGGGRGHSVSEQYF.